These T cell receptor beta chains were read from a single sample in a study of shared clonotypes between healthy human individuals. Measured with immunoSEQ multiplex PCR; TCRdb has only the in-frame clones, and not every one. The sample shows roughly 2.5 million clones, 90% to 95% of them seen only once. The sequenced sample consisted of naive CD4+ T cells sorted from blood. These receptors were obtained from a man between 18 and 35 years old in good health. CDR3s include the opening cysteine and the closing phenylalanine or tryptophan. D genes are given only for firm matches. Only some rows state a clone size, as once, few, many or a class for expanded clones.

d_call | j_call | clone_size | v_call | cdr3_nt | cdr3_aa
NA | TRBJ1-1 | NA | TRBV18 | TGTGCCAGCTCACTGGGGGAAGGCACTGAAGCTTTCTTT | CASSLGEGTEAFF
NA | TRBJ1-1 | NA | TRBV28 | TGTGCCAGCAGGCCCGGGGGGCTAGGTGAAGCTTTCTTT | CASRPGGLGEAFF
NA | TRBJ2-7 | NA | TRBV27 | TGTGCCAGCAGTTTAGTAGGGGGACCCTACGAGCAGTACTTC | CASSLVGGPYEQYF
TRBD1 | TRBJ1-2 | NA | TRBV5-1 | TGCGCCAGCAGCTTGGGAGGGGGCATAGGCTACACCTTC | CASSLGGGIGYTF
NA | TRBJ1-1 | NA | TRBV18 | TGTGCCAGCTCACCACCCGACAGGCTCCAGAACACTGAAGCTTTCTTT | CASSPPDRLQNTEAFF
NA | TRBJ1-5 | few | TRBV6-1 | TGTGCCAGCAGTCTGGACGGAGGCAATCAGCCCCAGCATTTT | CASSLDGGNQPQHF
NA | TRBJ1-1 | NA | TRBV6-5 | TGTGCCAGCAGTTACAAAGGGATGAACACTGAAGCTTTCTTT | CASSYKGMNTEAFF
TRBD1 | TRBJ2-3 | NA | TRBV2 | TGTGCCAGTAGGACAGGGGGAGAGAATATCGCAGATACGCAGTATTTT | CASRTGGENIADTQYF
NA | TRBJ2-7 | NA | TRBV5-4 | TGTGCCAGCAGCCGGACAGCCAGCGCCTACGAGCAGTACTTC | CASSRTASAYEQYF
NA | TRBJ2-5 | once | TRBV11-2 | TGTGCCAGCAGCTTGAGAGCGGATAAAGAGACCCAGTACTTC | CASSLRADKETQYF
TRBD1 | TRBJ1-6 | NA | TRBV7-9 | TGTGCCAGCAGCTCCCTTCAGGGGGGCACAAGTTCACCCCTCCACTTT | CASSSLQGGTSSPLHF
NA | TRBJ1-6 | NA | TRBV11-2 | TGTGCCAGCAGCTTAGAAGGCCAGATTAATTCACCCCTCCACTTT | CASSLEGQINSPLHF
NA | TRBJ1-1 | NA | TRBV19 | TGTGCCAGCAGCTCGGGGTCCACTGAAGCTTTCTTT | CASSSGSTEAFF
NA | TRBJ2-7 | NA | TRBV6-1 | TGTGCCAGCCGTTGGTCACAGGGCCCCTCCTTCCTGAGCTTC | CASRWSQGPSFLSF
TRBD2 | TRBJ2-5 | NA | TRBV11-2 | TGTGCCAGCAGCTTAGTGCCGGGACTAGCGAGGGAGACCCAGTACTTC | CASSLVPGLARETQYF
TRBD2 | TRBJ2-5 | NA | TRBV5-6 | TGTGCCAGCAGTTTAGCGGGAGTCGGGACCCAGTACTTC | CASSLAGVGTQYF
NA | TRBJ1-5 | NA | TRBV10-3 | TGTGCCATCAGTGACCGACAGCTCAATCAGCCCCAGCATTTT | CAISDRQLNQPQHF
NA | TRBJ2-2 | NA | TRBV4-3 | TGCGCCAGCAGCCAAGAAATGGGGATCCCCGGGGAGCTGTTTTTT | CASSQEMGIPGELFF
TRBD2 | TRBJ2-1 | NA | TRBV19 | TGTGCCAGTAGCCTACTAGCGGGAGCCAATGAGCAGTTCTTC | CASSLLAGANEQFF
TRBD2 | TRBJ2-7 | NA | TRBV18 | TGTGCCAGCTCACCTGGAAGTAGCGGGGGTTTCGAGCAGTACTTC | CASSPGSSGGFEQYF
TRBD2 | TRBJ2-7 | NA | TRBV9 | TGTGCCAGCAGCGTAGCGGCGGGAGGAGGCTACGAGCAGTACTTC | CASSVAAGGGYEQYF
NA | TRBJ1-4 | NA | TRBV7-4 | TGTGCCAGCAGCTTTAATGAAAAACTGTTTTTT | CASSFNEKLFF
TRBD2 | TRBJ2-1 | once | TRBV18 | TGTGCCAGCTCACCGGGGACTAGCGGTTCCTACAATGAGCAGTTCTTC | CASSPGTSGSYNEQFF
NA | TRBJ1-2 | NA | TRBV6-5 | TGTGCCAGCAGTTCATCCTATGGCTACACCTTC | CASSSSYGYTF
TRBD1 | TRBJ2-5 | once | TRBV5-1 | TGCGCCAGCAGCTGGGACAGGGGGGAGACCCAGTACTTC | CASSWDRGETQYF
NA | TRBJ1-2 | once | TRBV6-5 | TGTGCCAGCAGTTACGGGCTTAACTATGGCTACACCTTC | CASSYGLNYGYTF
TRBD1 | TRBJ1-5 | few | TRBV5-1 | TGCGCCAGCAGCACCGGGACAGAGAATCAGCCCCAGCATTTT | CASSTGTENQPQHF
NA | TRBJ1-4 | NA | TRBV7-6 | TGTGCCAGCAGCCCACTTGGGACGGACCTAGAAAAACTGTTTTTT | CASSPLGTDLEKLFF
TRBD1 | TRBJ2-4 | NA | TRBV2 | TGTGCCAGCATCCTGACAGGGGGCGCGGGAAACATTCAGTACTTC | CASILTGGAGNIQYF
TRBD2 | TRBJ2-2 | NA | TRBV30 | TGTGCCTGGAGCAAAGAGCGGGGGGGCCGGGCCGGGGAGCTGTTTTTT | CAWSKERGGRAGELFF
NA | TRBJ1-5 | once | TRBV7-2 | TGTGCCAGCAGCTTTGACGTTAATCAGCCCCAGCATTTT | CASSFDVNQPQHF
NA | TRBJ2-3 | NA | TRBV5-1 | TGCGCCAGCAGCTGGGACACAGATACGCAGTATTTT | CASSWDTDTQYF
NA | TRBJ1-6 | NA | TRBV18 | TGTGCCAGCTCACCACAGGTGGGGAATTCACCCCTCCACTTT | CASSPQVGNSPLHF
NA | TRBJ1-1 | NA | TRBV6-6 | TGTGCCAGCAGTCCCAATCCAGGGGTTACTGAAGCTTTCTTT | CASSPNPGVTEAFF
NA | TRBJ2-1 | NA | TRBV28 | TGTGCCAGCAGTCCGGGGCGGCCCAATGAGCAGTTCTTC | CASSPGRPNEQFF
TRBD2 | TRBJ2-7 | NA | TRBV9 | TGTGCCAGCAGCGTAGGGGCTAGCGGTCCCTACGAGCAGTACTTC | CASSVGASGPYEQYF
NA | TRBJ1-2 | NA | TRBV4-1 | TGCGCCAGCAGCCAAGTCTCAGCAAGTTATGTCTACACCTTC | CASSQVSASYVYTF
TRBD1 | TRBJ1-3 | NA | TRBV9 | TGTGCCAGCAGCCCGAACCAACAGGGGACTGGAAACACCATATATTTT | CASSPNQQGTGNTIYF
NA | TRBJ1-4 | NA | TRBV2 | TGTGCCAGCACCCCCTGGGGACTAACTAATGAAAAACTGTTTTTT | CASTPWGLTNEKLFF
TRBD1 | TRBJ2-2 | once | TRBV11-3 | TGTGCCACCTCACAGGGGGCTATCGGGGAGCTGTTTTTT | CATSQGAIGELFF
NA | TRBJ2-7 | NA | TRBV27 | TGTGCCAGCAGTGCGACGGGACTTCTAACCTTCTACGAGCAGTACTTC | CASSATGLLTFYEQYF
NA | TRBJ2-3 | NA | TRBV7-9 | TGTGCCAGCAGCAGGGACTCCACAGATACGCAGTATTTT | CASSRDSTDTQYF
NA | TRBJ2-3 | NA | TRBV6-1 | TGTGCCAGCAGTGGAAGCACAGATACGCAGTATTTT | CASSGSTDTQYF
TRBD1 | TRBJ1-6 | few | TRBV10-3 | TGTGCCATCAGTGATTGGGGACAGGGACTCAATTCACCCCTCCACTTT | CAISDWGQGLNSPLHF
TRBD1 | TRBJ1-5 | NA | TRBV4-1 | TGCGCCAGCAGCCAAGGACAGGGTAAGAATCAGCCCCAGCATTTT | CASSQGQGKNQPQHF
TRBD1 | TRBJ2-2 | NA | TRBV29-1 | TGCAGCGCCGACGGACAGGGAGGGAACACCGGGGAGCTGTTTTTT | CSADGQGGNTGELFF
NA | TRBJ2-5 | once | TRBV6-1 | TGTGCCAGCAGTGATGGCTGGCGGACCCAGTACTTC | CASSDGWRTQYF
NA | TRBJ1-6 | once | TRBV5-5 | TGTGCCAGTTTGCCGTCTGTCCCGGGGGCAGGTTCACCCCTCCACTTT | CASLPSVPGAGSPLHF
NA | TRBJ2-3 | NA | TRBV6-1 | TGTGCCAGCAGTGGGGGAAAAGATACGCAGTATTTT | CASSGGKDTQYF
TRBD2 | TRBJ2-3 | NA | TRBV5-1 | TGCGCCAGCAGATTAGGGACTAGCGGGGGGCGTGATACGCAGTATTTT | CASRLGTSGGRDTQYF
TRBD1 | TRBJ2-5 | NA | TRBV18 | TGTGCCAGCTCGCCTCAGGGGGCGAGGGAGACCCAGTACTTC | CASSPQGARETQYF
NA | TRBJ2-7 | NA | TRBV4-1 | TGCGCCAGCAGCCTTATCTCGGCAGATGGCTACGAGCAGTACTTC | CASSLISADGYEQYF
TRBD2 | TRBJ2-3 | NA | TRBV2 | TGTGCCAGCAGTGAACGCTTTATGGCGGGAGGGGGAGATACGCAGTATTTT | CASSERFMAGGGDTQYF